This TCR beta chain is from a study of blood T cell repertoires in COVID-19. The data were produced by immunoSEQ multiplex PCR, yet TCRdb's version contains in-frame clones alone and is incomplete. The sample yields roughly 66,000 clones, about nine tenths seen once. Trimming took 8 bases from V and 12 from J, leaving 19 bases between them. The CDR3 loop spans 12 amino acids. Germline-derived CDR1 and CDR2 are MNHNY and SVGAGI (reference sequence). V is TRBV6-6 and J is TRBJ1-1; D remains ambiguous. Source material: peripheral blood. This TCR derives from a human donor in a cohort sampled during active COVID-19. This CDR3 is CASARVLHETFF. Here the CDR3 DNA reads TGTGCCAGCGCCCGGGTTCTGCACGAGACTTTCTTT.